What follows is one T cell receptor beta chain and its context. Method: immunoSEQ multiplex PCR; TCRdb's copy keeps in-frame clones and lacks some. The sample includes 75,000 to 100,000 clones, about four fifths of them seen just once. Germline CDR1 reads SGDLS; CDR2 reads YYNGEE. V gave up 4 bases and J gave up 7 bases; unmatched junction bases: 15. The CDR3 runs to 17 residues. The sample is drawn from a study of neoadjuvant anti-PD-1 for oral cavity cancer. The J gene is TRBJ1-4, the V gene TRBV9, with 8 bases identical to TRBD1. Sequencing was performed on PBMCs, taken before nivolumab (anti-PD-1) treatment. The receptor comes from a person aged 40-85 years with oral cavity squamous cell carcinoma. The CDR3 DNA sequence: TGTGCCAGCAGCCAAGGGCCTCCAGGGGGCGGCGGTGAAAAACTGTTTTTT. This gives the protein CASSQGPPGGGGEKLFF. The complete variable domain, with remaining parts taken from reference TRBV9 and TRBJ1-4, reads DSGVTQTPKHLITATGQRVTLRCSPRSGDLSVYWYQQSLDQGLQFLIQYYNGEERAKGNILERFSAQQFPDLHSELNLSSLELGDSALYFCASSQGPPGGGGEKLFFGSGTQLSVL.